This T cell receptor (beta chain) was recovered during a study of response to subunit inactivated influenza vaccine (dated by TCRdb to 2016 to 2019). About the study as a whole: Deep quantitative profiling of the T cell receptor repertoire was used in the study to follow responses to a trivalent subunit inactivated influenza vaccine. Overall results and qualifications from the work: It was suggested by the authors that each seasonal influenza vaccination may recruit only a limited number of new T cells.

Receptor libraries were prepared by RT-PCR. Sequenced using an Illumina HiSeq 2500. TCRdb redid the processing of the public reads, applying fastp at Q25 and MiXCR, and retained in-frame beta chains. All rows with the same CDR3 protein become a single entry with the most common DNA and genes. The sample table holds about 780,000 distinct CDR3 sequences, of which under 20% were seen once. The ten largest clonotypes hold about a tenth of the sample. The germline V end is reduced by 3 bases and the J end by 2 bases; junction bases left unmatched: 10. The CDR3 covers 16 residues, taking in both the cysteine and the phenylalanine. CDR3 DNA is the only sequence kept; it has 48 bases, read in frame from the first base. Looking up the germline V gene (reference sequence) yields CDR1 DFQATT and CDR2 SNEGSKA. This clonotype was seen repeatedly, ten times or more. What this receptor recognizes is not known. Per-nucleotide qualities are absent, and no much larger clonotype sits a single base away.

The source of this sequence is a man in his forties or fifties who received an inactivated influenza vaccine. Donor details come from another sample of the same person, matched by shared clones. The sequence links TRBV20-1 to TRBJ2-5; a stretch of 9 junction bases matches TRBD1. The sequences come from PBMCs from blood, collected around 5 days after vaccination. The CDR3 protein sequence reads: CSARSNRDREQETQYF. The DNA reads as follows: TGCAGTGCTAGGAGTAACCGGGACAGGGAACAAGAGACCCAGTACTTC.